This T cell receptor (beta chain) derives from a study of blood T cell repertoires in COVID-19 (dated by TCRdb to the early 2020s). General notes on the study: The collaborator samples originated in the United States, Italy and Spain and spanned the acute and convalescent phases of COVID-19. The material from the prospective study consisted of cDNA or gDNA derived from T cells, B-cell-depleted T cells, or PBMCs. Where HLA class I and class II types were available, the types were taken from metadata supplied by the sample provider, not from assay-based typing. The repertoires were released in a freely available public database meant as a resource for research on the immune response to SARS-CoV-2. A de-identified subject ID, COVID-19 status, age in years and sex were almost always included in the sample metadata. Samples came from the ongoing ImmuneRACE study (first 160 participants) plus 1,254 subjects from 6 global collaborators. The dataset comprised deeply sampled blood TCRbeta repertoires from subjects exposed to, actively infected with, or recovered from COVID-19. Results the study describes overall, beyond this receptor: Clinical and demographic metadata were provided uncurated, with the amount varying by source and participant.

TCRbeta CDR3 regions were amplified from genomic DNA using the immunoSEQ Assay, a bias-controlled multiplex PCR. Per the original workflow: Within the assay, amplification of reference gene primers was used to estimate how many nucleated cells each sample contained. To quantify the absolute abundance of each unique TCRbeta CDR3 rearrangement, sequence reads were collapsed and filtered. For each sample, productive Simpson clonality was calculated as the square root of Simpson's diversity index over productive rearrangements. TCRdb took this table from immuneACCESS and kept in-frame rearrangements with V and J called. Such tables lack part of the clones; where checked against another copy, unresolved V genes explain under half of the gap, and the rest is unexplained. The DNA was the basis for D and trimming; V, J and clone size are from that table. This sample lists approximately 80,000 clones; about nine tenths were detected once. Almost 7% of the sample comes from the top ten.

Reading the germline V gene gives CDR1 MDHEN and CDR2 SYDVKM. V is cut by 3 bases and J by 4 bases, and the space between the germline ends is 12 bases. From cysteine to phenylalanine, the CDR3 is 14 amino acids long. Only the CDR3 DNA stays, 42 bases, in frame from base 1. Comment on this clone: Its binding antigen is unknown. Base qualities were left out, and no much larger clone turns up one base away.

Each collaborating institution followed its own protocols to collect whole blood in K2EDTA tubes. For TCRbeta analysis, collaborator samples were shipped as frozen whole blood, as isolated PBMCs, or as DNA extracted from either sample type. The chain couples TRBV28 to TRBJ1-1; the D gene identity is not certain. Source material: peripheral blood. The sequence came from a woman older than 75 with acute or convalescent COVID-19. The nucleotide sequence is given as TGTGCCAGCAGTTTGCCGGGGTTTGCCACTGAAGCTTTCTTT. Its product reads: CASSLPGFATEAFF.